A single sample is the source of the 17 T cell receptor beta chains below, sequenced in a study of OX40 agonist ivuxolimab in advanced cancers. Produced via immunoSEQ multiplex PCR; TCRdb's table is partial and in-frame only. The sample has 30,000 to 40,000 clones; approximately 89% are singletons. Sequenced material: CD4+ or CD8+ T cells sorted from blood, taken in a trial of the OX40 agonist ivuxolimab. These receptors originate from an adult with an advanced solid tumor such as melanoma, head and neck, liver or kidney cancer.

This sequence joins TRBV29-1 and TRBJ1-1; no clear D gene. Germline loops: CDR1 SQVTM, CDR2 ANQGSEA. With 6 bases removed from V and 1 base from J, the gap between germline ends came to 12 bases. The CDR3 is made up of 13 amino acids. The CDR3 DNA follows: TGCAGCGTCCAAGGACGGCCGAACACTGAAGCTTTCTTT. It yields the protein CSVQGRPNTEAFF.

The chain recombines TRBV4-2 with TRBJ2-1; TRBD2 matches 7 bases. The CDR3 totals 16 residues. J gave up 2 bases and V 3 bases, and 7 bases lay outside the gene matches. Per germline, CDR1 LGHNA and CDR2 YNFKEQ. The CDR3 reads CASSHASGETYNEQFF. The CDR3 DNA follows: TGTGCCAGCAGCCATGCCAGCGGGGAGACCTACAATGAGCAGTTCTTC.

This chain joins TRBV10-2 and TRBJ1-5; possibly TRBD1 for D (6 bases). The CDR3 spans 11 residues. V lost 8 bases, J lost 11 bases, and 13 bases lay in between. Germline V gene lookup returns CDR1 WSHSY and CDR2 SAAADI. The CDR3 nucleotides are TGCGCCAGCCGGGAGGGGGGAGCCCAGCATTTT. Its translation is CASREGGAQHF.

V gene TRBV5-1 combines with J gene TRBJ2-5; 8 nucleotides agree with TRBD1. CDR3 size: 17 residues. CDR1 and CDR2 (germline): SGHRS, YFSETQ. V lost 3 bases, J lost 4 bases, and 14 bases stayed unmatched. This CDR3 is CASSSARGVRGLETQYF. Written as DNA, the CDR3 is TGCGCCAGCAGCTCCGCCCGCGGGGTCAGGGGGCTAGAGACCCAGTACTTC.

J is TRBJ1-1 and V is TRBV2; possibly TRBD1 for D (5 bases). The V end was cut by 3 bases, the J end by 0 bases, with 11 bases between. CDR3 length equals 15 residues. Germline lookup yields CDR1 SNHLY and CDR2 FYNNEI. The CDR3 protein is CASSDQGIMNTEAFF. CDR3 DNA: TGTGCCAGCAGTGACCAGGGTATCATGAACACTGAAGCTTTCTTT.

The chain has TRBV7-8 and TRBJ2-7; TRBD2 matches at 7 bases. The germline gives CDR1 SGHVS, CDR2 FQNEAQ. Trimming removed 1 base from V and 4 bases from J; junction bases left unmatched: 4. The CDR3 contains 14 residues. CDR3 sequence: CASSLGGRAYEQYF. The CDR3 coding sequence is TGTGCCAGCAGCTTAGGCGGGAGAGCATACGAGCAGTACTTC.

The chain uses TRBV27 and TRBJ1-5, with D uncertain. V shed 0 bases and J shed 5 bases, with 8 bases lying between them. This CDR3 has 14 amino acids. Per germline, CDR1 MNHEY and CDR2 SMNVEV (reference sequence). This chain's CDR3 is CASSLSSAYQPQHF. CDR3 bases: TGTGCCAGCAGTTTATCTTCGGCATATCAGCCCCAGCATTTT.

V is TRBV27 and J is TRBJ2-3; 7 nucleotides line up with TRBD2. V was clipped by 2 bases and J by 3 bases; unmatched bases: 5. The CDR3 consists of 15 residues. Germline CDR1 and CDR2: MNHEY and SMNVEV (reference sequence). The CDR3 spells CASSLRAGVTDTQYF. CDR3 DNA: TGTGCCAGCAGTTTAAGGGCGGGAGTGACAGATACGCAGTATTTT.

The CDR3 DNA reads as TGTGCCAGCAGCCTTAGAATGGGACAGGGGGGCTATGGCTACACCTTC. Its translation: CASSLRMGQGGYGYTF. V and J are TRBV7-2 and TRBJ1-2; 11 bases are shared with TRBD1. The germline gives CDR1 SGHTA, CDR2 FQGNSA. The CDR3 sequence is 16 residues long. Trimming took 5 bases from V and 4 from J; bases not matched to a gene: 9.

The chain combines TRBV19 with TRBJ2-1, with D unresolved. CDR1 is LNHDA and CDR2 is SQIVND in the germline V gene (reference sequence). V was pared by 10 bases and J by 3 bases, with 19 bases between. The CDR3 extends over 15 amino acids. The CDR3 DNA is TGTGCCACCGCAGTACCGTTACGTAGCTACAATGAGCAGTTCTTC. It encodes CATAVPLRSYNEQFF.

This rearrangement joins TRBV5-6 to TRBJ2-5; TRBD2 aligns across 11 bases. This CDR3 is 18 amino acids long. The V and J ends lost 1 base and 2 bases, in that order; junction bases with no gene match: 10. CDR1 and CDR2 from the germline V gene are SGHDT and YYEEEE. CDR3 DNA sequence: TGTGCCAGCAGCTTGCTTACTAGCGGGAGAAGAGGGCAAGAGACCCAGTACTTC. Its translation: CASSLLTSGRRGQETQYF. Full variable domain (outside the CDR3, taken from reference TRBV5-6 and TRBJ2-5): DAGVTQSPTHLIKTRGQQVTLRCSPKSGHDTVSWYQQALGQGPQFIFQYYEEEERQRGNFPDRFSGHQFPNYSSELNVNALLLGDSALYLCASSLLTSGRRGQETQYFGPGTRLLVL.

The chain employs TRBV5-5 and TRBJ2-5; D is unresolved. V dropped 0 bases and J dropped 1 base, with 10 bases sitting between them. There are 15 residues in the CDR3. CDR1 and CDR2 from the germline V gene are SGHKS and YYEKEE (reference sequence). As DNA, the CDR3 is TGTGCCAGCAGCTTGGCATGGCGGACCCAAGAGACCCAGTACTTC. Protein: CASSLAWRTQETQYF.

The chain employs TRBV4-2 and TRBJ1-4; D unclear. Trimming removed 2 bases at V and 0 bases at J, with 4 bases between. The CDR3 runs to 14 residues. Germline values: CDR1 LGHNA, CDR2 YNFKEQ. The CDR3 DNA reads TGTGCCAGCAGCCAACAGGCAACTAATGAAAAACTGTTTTTT. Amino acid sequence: CASSQQATNEKLFF.

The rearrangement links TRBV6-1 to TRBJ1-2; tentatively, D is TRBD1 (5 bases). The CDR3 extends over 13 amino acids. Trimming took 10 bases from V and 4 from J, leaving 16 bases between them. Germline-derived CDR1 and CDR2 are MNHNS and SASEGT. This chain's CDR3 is CATGRGSVYGYTF. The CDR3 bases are TGTGCCACCGGGAGGGGAAGCGTCTATGGCTACACCTTC.

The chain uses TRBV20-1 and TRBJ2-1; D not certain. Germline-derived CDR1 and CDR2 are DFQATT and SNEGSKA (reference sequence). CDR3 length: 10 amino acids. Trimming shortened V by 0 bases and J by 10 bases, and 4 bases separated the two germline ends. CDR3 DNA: TGCAGTGCTAGAGATGAAGAGCAGTTCTTC. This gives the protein CSARDEEQFF.

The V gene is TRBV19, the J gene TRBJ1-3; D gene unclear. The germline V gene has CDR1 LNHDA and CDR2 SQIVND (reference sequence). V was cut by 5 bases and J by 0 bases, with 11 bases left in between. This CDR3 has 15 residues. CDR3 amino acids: CASSVFRSSGNTIYF. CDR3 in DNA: TGTGCCAGTAGTGTATTCCGCAGCTCTGGAAACACCATATATTTT.

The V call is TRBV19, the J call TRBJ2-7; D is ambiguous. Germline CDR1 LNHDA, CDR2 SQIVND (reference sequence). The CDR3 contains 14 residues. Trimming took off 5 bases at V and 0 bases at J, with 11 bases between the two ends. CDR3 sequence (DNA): TGTGCCAGTAGTTCGGCGCGGACCTCCTACGAGCAGTACTTC. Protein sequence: CASSSARTSYEQYF.